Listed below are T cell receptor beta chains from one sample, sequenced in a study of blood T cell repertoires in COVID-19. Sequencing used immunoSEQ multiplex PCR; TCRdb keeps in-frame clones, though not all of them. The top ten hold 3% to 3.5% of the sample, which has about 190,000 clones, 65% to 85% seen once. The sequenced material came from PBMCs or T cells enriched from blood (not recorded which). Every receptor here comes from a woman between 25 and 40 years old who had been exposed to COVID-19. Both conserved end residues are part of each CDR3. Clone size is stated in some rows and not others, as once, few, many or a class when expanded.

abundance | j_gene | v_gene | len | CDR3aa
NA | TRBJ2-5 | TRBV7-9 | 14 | CASSYTTGQETQYF
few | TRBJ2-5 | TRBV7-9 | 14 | CASSLDGTQETQYF
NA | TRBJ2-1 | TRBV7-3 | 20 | CASSPLGTSGGATSYNEQFF
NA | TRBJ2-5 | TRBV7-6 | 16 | CASSSSGGGPWETQYF
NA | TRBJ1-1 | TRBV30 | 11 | CAWSGDTEAFF
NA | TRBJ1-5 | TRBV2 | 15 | CASSIRTGINQPQHF
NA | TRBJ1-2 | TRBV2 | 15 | CASSPTGGKDYGYTF
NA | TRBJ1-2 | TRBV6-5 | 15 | CASSYSPGYYYGYTF
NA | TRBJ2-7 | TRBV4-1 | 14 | CASSFSEGTYEQYF
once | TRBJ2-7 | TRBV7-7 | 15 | CASSLGQEGSYEQYF
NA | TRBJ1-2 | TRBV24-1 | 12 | CATSRGSDGYTF
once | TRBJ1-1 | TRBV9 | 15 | CASSVTTASKTEAFF
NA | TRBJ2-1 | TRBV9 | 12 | CASSPQDDEQFF
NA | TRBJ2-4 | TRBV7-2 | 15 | CASSLVAGGKNIQYF
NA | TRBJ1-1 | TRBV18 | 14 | CASSRTVGNTEAFF
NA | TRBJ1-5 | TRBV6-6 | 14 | CASSYSQGNQPQHF
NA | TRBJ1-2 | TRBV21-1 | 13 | CASSTWTIYGYTF
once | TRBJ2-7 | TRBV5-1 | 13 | CASSLGGPYEQYF
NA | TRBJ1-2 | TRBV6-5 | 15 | CASGPRTGGVYGYTF
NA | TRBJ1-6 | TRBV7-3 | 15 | CASSLLGQGNSPLHF
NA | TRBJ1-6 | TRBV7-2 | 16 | CASSLIGQGAFSPLHF
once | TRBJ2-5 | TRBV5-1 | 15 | CASSRTSGGSGAQYF
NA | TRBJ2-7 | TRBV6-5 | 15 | CASTKLGGGSHEQYF
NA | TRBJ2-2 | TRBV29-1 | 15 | CSVERDEGAVGELFF
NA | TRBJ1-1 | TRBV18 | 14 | CASSPTEINTEAFF
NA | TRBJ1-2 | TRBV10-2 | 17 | CASSESSLRQQSGGYTF
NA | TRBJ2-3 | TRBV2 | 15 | CASSLAGGGTDTQYF
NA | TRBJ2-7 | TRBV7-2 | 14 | CASSSTVTSYEQYF
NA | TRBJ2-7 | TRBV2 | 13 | CASRDDRPYEQYF
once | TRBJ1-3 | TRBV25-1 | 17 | CASSESRKQGGGNTIYF
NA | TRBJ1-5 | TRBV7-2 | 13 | CASSAGGGQPQHF
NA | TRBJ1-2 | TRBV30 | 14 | CAWRTRLMGYGYTF
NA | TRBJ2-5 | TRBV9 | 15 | CASSLGQRGVGSQYF
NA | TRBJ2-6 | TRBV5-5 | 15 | CASSLDSSGANVLTF
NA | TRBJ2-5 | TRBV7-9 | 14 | CASSLGSLPETQYF
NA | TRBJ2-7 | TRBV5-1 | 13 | CASSKPGLDEQYF
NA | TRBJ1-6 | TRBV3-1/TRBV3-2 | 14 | CASNQGARNSPLHF
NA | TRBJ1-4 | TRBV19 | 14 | CASSSGGLNEKLFF
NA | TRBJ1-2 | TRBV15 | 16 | CATSRGGSVLPSDYTF
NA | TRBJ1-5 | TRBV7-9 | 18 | CASSLAAQGQGHNQPQHF
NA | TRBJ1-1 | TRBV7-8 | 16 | CASSLGTGNMNTEAFF
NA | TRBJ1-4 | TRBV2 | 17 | CASSEKGLTEFNEKLFF
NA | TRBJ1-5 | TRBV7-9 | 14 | CASTEFSGNQPQHF
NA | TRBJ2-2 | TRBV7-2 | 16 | CASSPPSGRETGELFF
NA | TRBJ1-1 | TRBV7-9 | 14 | CASSWDSVNTEAFF
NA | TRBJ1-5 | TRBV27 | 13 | CATQSRSNQPQHF
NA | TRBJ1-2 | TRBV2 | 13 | CASSPAGNYGYTF
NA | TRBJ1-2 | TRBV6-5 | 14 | CASSRTASSYGYTF
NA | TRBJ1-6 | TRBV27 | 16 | CASKRRYGEYNSPLHF
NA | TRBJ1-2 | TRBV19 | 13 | CASSMRQLYGYTF
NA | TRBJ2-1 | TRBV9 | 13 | CASSVTSGEEQFF
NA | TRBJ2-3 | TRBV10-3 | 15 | CAIARTGGNTDTQYF
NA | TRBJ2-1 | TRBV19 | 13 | CASSLQPYNEQFF
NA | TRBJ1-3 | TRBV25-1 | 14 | CASSEMAGRNTIYF
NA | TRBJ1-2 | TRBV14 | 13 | CASSQTGYYGYTF